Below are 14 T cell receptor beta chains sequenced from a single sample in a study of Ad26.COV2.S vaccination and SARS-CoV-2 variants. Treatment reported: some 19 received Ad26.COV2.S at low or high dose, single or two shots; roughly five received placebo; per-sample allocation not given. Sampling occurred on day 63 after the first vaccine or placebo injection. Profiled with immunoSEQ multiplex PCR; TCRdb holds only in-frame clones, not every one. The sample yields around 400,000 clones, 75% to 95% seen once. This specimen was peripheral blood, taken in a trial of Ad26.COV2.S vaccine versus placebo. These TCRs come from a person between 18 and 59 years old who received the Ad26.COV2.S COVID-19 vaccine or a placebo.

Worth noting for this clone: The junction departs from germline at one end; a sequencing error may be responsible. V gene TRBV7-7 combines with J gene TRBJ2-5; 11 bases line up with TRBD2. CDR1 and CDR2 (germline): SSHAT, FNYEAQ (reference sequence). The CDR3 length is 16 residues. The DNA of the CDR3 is TGTGCTAGCAGCCCGGGACTAGCGGCTAACCAAGAGACCCAGTACTTC. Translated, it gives CASSPGLAANQETQYF.

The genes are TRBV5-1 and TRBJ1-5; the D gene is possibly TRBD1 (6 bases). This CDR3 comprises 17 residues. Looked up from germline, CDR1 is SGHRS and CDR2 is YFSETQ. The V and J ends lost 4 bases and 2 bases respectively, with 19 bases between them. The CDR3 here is CASSEWGPASGNQPQHF. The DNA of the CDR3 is TGCGCCAGCAGCGAGTGGGGGCCGGCGAGTGGCAATCAGCCCCAGCATTTT.

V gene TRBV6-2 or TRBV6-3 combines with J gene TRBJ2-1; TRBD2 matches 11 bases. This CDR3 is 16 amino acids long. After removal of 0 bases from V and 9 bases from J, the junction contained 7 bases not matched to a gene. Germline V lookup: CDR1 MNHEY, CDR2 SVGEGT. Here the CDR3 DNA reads TGTGCCAGCAGTTACTCTACTAGCGGGAGTAAGGTTGAGCAGTTCTTC. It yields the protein CASSYSTSGSKVEQFF.

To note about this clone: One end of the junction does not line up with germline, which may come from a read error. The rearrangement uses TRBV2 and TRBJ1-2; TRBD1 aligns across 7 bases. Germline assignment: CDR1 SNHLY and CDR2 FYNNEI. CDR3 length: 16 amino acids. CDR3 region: CASSEDRVGRNYGYTF. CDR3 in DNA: TGTGCCAGCAGCGAAGACAGGGTCGGAAGGAACTATGGCTACACCTTC. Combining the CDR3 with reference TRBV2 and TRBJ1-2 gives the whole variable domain EPEVTQTPSHQVTQMGQEVILRCVPISNHLYFYWYRQILGQKVEFLVSFYNNEISEKSEIFDDQFSVERPDGSNFTLKIRSTKLEDSAMYFCASSEDRVGRNYGYTFGSGTRLTVV.

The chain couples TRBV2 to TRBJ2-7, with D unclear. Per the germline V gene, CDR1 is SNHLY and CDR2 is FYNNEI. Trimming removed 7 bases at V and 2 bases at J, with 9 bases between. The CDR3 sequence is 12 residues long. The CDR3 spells CASKQYTYEQYF. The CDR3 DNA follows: TGTGCCAGCAAACAGTACACCTACGAGCAGTACTTC.

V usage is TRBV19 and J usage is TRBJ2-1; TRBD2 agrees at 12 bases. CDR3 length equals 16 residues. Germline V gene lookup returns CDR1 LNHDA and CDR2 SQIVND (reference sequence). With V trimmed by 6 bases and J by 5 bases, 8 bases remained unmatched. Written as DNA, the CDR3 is TGTGCCAGTAGCCGGGGACTAGCGGGCCTAAACAATGAGCAGTTCTTC. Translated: CASSRGLAGLNNEQFF.

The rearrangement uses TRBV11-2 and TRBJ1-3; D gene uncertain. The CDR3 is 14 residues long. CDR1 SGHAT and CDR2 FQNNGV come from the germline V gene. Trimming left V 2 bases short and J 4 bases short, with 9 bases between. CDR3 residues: CASSLSLLGNTIYF. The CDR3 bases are TGTGCCAGCAGCTTATCTCTGTTGGGAAACACCATATATTTT.

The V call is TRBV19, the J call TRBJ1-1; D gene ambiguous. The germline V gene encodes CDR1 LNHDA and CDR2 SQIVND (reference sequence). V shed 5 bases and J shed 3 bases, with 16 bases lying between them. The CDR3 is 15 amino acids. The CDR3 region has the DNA TGTGCCAGTAGTTTATACGGAGGACTTTACACTGAAGCTTTCTTT. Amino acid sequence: CASSLYGGLYTEAFF. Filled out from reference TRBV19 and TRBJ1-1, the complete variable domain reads DGGITQSPKYLFRKEGQNVTLSCEQNLNHDAMYWYRQDPGQGLRLIYYSQIVNDFQKGDIAEGYSVSREKKESFPLTVTSAQKNPTAFYLCASSLYGGLYTEAFFGQGTRLTVV.

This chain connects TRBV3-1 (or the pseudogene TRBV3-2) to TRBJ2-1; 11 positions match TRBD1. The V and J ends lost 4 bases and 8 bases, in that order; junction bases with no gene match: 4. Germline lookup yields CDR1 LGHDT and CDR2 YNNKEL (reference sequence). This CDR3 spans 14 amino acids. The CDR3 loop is CASSPGTGGHEQFF. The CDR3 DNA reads TGTGCCAGCAGCCCCGGGACAGGGGGTCATGAGCAGTTCTTC.

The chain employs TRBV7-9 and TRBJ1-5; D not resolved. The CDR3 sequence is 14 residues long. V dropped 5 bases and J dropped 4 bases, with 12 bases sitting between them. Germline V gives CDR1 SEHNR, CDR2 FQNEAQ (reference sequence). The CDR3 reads CASSVIGSNQPQHF. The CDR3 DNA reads TGTGCCAGCAGCGTGATCGGTTCAAATCAGCCCCAGCATTTT.

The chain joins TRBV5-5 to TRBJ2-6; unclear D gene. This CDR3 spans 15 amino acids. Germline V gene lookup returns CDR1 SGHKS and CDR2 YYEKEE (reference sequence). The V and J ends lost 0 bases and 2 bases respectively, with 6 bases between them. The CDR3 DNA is TGTGCCAGCAGCTTGGGGGCAGCTGGGGCCAACGTCCTGACTTTC. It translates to CASSLGAAGANVLTF.

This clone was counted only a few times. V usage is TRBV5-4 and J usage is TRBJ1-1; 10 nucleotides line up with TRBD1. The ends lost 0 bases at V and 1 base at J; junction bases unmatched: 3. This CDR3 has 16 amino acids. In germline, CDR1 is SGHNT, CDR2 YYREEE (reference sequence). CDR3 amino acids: CASSLVTGGTNTEAFF. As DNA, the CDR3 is TGTGCCAGCAGCTTGGTGACAGGGGGCACGAACACTGAAGCTTTCTTT.

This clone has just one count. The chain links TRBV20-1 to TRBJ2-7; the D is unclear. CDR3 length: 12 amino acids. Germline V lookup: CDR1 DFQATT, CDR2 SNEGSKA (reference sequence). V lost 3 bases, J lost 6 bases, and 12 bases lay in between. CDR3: CSASWIFGEQYF. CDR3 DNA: TGCAGTGCTAGTTGGATTTTTGGCGAGCAGTACTTC.

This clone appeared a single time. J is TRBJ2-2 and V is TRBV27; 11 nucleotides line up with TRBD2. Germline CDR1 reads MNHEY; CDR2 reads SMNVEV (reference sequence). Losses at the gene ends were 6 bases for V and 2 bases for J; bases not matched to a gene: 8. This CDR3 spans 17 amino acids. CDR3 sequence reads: CASRSPGTSGNTGELFF. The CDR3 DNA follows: TGTGCCAGCAGATCCCCCGGGACTAGCGGTAACACCGGGGAGCTGTTTTTT.